This T cell receptor beta chain came from a study of T cell responses to AZD1222 COVID-19 vaccine. Study-wide findings and caveats: Donors were largely white British and mainly female; clonal diversity was possibly underestimated. The CD4 TCRs associated with vaccination extended across spike and predominated at 160-218 and 743-854. The study identified only six AZD1222 recipients as seropositive at baseline.

The repertoire was sequenced with immunoSEQ multiplex PCR; TCRdb's copy has only in-frame clones and lacks some. The sample has some 150,000 clones; more than 80% are singletons. About this clone itself: Its antigen is as yet unknown.

In germline, CDR1 is MNHEY, CDR2 SVGEGT. The CDR3 has 14 residues. The V gene end was trimmed by 2 bases and the J gene end by 5 bases; junction bases not matched to a gene: 3. The V gene is TRBV6-2 or TRBV6-3, the J gene TRBJ1-5; 7 nucleotides line up with TRBD1. This clonotype was obtained from an adult in good health. Sequenced material: peripheral blood, taken on day 0 of AZD1222 vaccination. CDR3 nucleotide sequence: TGTGCCAGCAGTTACAATCAGGGGGATCAGCCCCAGCATTTT. Its translation is CASSYNQGDQPQHF.